The 8 T cell receptor beta chains below come from one sample, sequenced in a study of molecular identifiers for immune sequencing clone quantification. A single record per CDR3 protein comes from TCRdb applying MiXCR to the PCR reads. The sample holds 60,000 to 80,000 distinct CDR3 sequences; approximately 18% are singletons and the top ten take approximately 1.5%. Sequencing was carried out using naive CD8+ T cells from blood, with Jurkat cell RNA spiked in. Noted subset: FACS-sorted CD8+CD4-CCR7+CD45RA+ naive T cells. The source of these receptors is a human donor in good health. Some libraries in this study had Jurkat cell RNA spiked in.

This clonotype was observed many times. The chain uses TRBV9 and TRBJ2-7; D uncertain. Trimming cost V 1 base and J 4 bases, with 9 bases left between them. The V gene's germline CDR1 is SGDLS and CDR2 YYNGEE. CDR3 length: 13 amino acids. The DNA for the CDR3 is TGTGCCAGCAGCGTACAGCCCGATTACGAGCAGTACTTC. It is translated as CASSVQPDYEQYF. The whole variable domain, remainder taken from reference TRBV9 and TRBJ2-7, is DSGVTQTPKHLITATGQRVTLRCSPRSGDLSVYWYQQSLDQGLQFLIQYYNGEERAKGNILERFSAQQFPDLHSELNLSSLELGDSALYFCASSVQPDYEQYFGPGTRLTVT.

This clonotype was recorded many times. The rearrangement links TRBV5-4 to TRBJ2-2, with D possibly being TRBD1 (6 bases). The CDR3 has 13 amino acids. CDR1 is SGHNT, CDR2 YYREEE, per germline (reference sequence). Trimming removed 0 bases from V and 7 bases from J, with 7 bases in between. The CDR3 spells CASSLVQGGELFF. The DNA for the CDR3 is TGTGCCAGCAGCTTGGTACAGGGCGGGGAGCTGTTTTTT. The whole variable domain, remainder taken from reference TRBV5-4 and TRBJ2-2, is ETGVTQSPTHLIKTRGQQVTLRCSSQSGHNTVSWYQQALGQGPQFIFQYYREEENGRGNFPPRFSGLQFPNYSSELNVNALELDDSALYLCASSLVQGGELFFGEGSRLTVL.

This clonotype was seen repeatedly, ten times or more. The genes are TRBV7-9 and TRBJ2-7, with D possibly matching TRBD2 (6 bases). CDR1 is SEHNR, CDR2 FQNEAQ, per germline (reference sequence). Trimming pared 6 bases from V and 3 bases from J, leaving 12 bases between. The CDR3 sequence is 13 residues long. The CDR3 coding sequence is TGTGCCAGCAGGGAGGAGGGATTCTACGAGCAGTACTTC. Translated, it gives CASREEGFYEQYF.

The table lists this clonotype with a count of one. V and J are TRBV19 and TRBJ2-7; no reliable D call. CDR3 length equals 14 residues. The germline V gene encodes CDR1 LNHDA and CDR2 SQIVND (reference sequence). V gave up 2 bases and J gave up 0 bases, with 8 bases separating them. The CDR3 here is CASSIQGVSYEQYF. In DNA form, the CDR3 reads TGTGCCAGTAGTATACAAGGTGTCTCCTACGAGCAGTACTTC. Together with reference TRBV19 and TRBJ2-7, the CDR3 gives the full variable domain: DGGITQSPKYLFRKEGQNVTLSCEQNLNHDAMYWYRQDPGQGLRLIYYSQIVNDFQKGDIAEGYSVSREKKESFPLTVTSAQKNPTAFYLCASSIQGVSYEQYFGPGTRLTVT.

At least ten counts were recorded for this clonotype. The rearrangement joins TRBV12-3 or TRBV12-4 to TRBJ2-1; D is uncertain. V was cut by 2 bases and J by 6 bases, with 11 bases left in between. The CDR3 is 14 amino acids. The DNA of the CDR3 is TGTGCCAGCAGTTTATCGGGTTCGCCCAATGAGCAGTTCTTC. This encodes CASSLSGSPNEQFF.

This clonotype occurred many times. The chain has TRBV7-3 and TRBJ2-1; 12 positions agree with TRBD2. The CDR3 spans 15 residues. V shed 2 bases, J shed 6 bases, and the junction held 2 bases outside the gene matches. Per the germline V gene, CDR1 is SGHTA and CDR2 is FQGTGA. This CDR3 reads CASSLLAGGLNEQFF. As DNA, the CDR3 is TGTGCCAGCAGCTTACTAGCGGGAGGGCTCAATGAGCAGTTCTTC.

This chain joins TRBV7-9 and TRBJ2-1; D unresolved. The V end was cut by 4 bases, the J end by 3 bases, with 19 bases between. Germline CDR1 is SEHNR and CDR2 is FQNEAQ (reference sequence). This CDR3 contains 17 residues. CDR3 nucleotides: TGTGCCAGCAGCTCCGGACGGAACCTACGAGACTACAATGAGCAGTTCTTC. It specifies CASSSGRNLRDYNEQFF.

This clonotype was seen ten or more times. J is TRBJ2-1 and V is TRBV28, with 13 bases fitting TRBD2. Germline lookup yields CDR1 MDHEN and CDR2 SYDVKM. V lost 1 base to trimming and J lost 4 bases; unmatched junction nucleotides: 10. The CDR3 covers 19 residues. The CDR3 bases are TGTGCCAGCAGTTTATTCGCCTTGGGACTAGCGGGAAGGTACAATGAGCAGTTCTTC. It codes for CASSLFALGLAGRYNEQFF.